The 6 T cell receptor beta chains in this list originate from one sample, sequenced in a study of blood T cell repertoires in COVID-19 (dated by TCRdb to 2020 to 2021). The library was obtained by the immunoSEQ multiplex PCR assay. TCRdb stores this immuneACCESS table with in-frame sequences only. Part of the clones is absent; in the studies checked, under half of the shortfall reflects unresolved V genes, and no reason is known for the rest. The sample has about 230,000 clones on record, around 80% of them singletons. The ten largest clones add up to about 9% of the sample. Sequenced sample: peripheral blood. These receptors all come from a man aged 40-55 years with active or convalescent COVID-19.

The chain's CDR3 is CASRGRGSTDTQYF. CDR3 DNA: TGTGCCAGCAGGGGTCGCGGAAGCACAGATACGCAGTATTTT. The chain uses TRBV2 and TRBJ2-3; D is unclear. V lost 6 bases and J lost 0, with 10 bases in between. The CDR3 sequence is 14 residues long. Per germline, CDR1 SNHLY and CDR2 FYNNEI.

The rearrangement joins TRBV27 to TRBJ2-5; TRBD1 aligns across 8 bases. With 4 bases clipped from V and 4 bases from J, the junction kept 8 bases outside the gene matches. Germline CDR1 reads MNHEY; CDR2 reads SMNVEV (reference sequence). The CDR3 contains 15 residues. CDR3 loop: CASSSGQGRRETQYF. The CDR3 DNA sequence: TGTGCCAGCAGTTCCGGACAGGGTAGGCGAGAGACCCAGTACTTC.

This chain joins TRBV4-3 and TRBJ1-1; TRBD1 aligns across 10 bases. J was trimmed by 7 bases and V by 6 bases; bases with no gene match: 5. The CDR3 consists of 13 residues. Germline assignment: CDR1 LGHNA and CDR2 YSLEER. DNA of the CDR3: TGCGCCAGCAGGCGACAGGGGGCAGGTGAAGCTTTCTTT. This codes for CASRRQGAGEAFF.

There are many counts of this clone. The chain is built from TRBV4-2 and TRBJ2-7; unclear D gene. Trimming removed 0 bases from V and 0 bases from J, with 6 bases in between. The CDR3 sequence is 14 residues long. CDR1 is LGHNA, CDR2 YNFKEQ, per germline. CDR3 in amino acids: CASSQDPGSYEQYF. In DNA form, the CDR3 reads TGTGCCAGCAGCCAAGATCCGGGCTCCTACGAGCAGTACTTC.

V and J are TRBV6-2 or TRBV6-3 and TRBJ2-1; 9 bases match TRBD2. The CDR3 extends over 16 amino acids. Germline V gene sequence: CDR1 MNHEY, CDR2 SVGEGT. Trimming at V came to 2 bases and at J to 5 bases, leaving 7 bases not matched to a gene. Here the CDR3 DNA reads TGTGCCAGCAGTTACATCGCGGGGGGGCTGGACAATGAGCAGTTCTTC. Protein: CASSYIAGGLDNEQFF.

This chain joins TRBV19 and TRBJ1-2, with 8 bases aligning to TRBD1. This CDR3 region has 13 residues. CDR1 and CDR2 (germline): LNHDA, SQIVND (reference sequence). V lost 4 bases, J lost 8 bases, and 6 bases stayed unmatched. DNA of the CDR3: TGTGCCAGTAGTAAAGCCAGGGGGCTCGGCTACACCTTC. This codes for CASSKARGLGYTF.